This T cell receptor beta chain was sequenced for a study of blood T cell repertoires in COVID-19. Study context: T cells, B-cell-depleted T cells, or PBMCs supplied cDNA or gDNA.

This clone was counted between two and nine times. Trimming shortened V by 8 bases and J by 3 bases, and 16 bases separated the two germline ends. CDR1 and CDR2 from the germline V gene are MDHEN and SYDVKM. The length of the CDR3 is 14 residues. Per the original data handling: It was from reference gene primer amplification that nucleated cell counts were estimated. Sequencing was performed with immunoSEQ multiplex PCR; in TCRdb, only in-frame clones are kept and a portion is missing. From that table come the V and J calls and clone size; the DNA was used to work out D and trimming. The sample contains roughly 500,000 clones, roughly 89% of which appear only once.

Input material: peripheral blood. The clonotype was recovered from a man younger than 30 with COVID-19, enrolled during active disease. This chain uses TRBV28 with TRBJ1-1; tentatively, D is TRBD1 (6 bases). CDR3 bases: TGTGCCAGCTCCCCTCTCAGGGGATACACTGAAGCTTTCTTT. Its translation is CASSPLRGYTEAFF.